This TCR beta chain was captured in a study of blood T cell repertoires in COVID-19. Background on the study: COVID-19 samples, acute and convalescent, were from the United States, Italy and Spain.

The protocol was immunoSEQ multiplex PCR, while the TCRdb copy is restricted to in-frame clones and leaves out a portion. Counted here are under 250,000 clones, roughly four fifths occurring once; the ten biggest clones make up approximately 9.1%. A note on this clone: The same CDR3 can be traced to other DNA sequences in this sample.

The V end lost 0 bases, the J end lost 4 bases, and 13 bases lay between the germline ends. This CDR3 has 16 amino acids. Germline CDR1 reads SNHLY; CDR2 reads FYNNEI. Material: peripheral blood. The sequence was collected from an elderly man with acute or convalescent COVID-19. The J gene is TRBJ1-5, the V gene TRBV2, with D perhaps matching TRBD1 (6 bases). CDR3 DNA: TGTGCCAGCAGTGAAGCGCTTGGGAGGGGGAATCAGCCCCAGCATTTT. Translating gives CASSEALGRGNQPQHF. The complete variable domain, with remaining parts taken from reference TRBV2 and TRBJ1-5, reads EPEVTQTPSHQVTQMGQEVILRCVPISNHLYFYWYRQILGQKVEFLVSFYNNEISEKSEIFDDQFSVERPDGSNFTLKIRSTKLEDSAMYFCASSEALGRGNQPQHFGDGTRLSIL.